The clone carrying this TCR beta chain was counted between two and nine times. V lost 5 bases and J lost 7, with 6 bases in between. Germline lookup yields CDR1 KGHSH and CDR2 LQKENI. The CDR3 has 12 residues. Construction of TCR beta libraries relied on iRepertoire HTBI primers and on Arm-PCR targeting CDR3 regions. MiXCR, run by TCRdb on the multiplex PCR reads, gives a single entry per CDR3 protein. This repertoire shows 400,000 to 500,000 distinct CDR3 sequences, 21% found once; its top ten account for 13% to 15%. The data were taken from a study of regulatory T cells in long-lasting Graves disease. Noted time point: persistent/refractory GD, antithyroid drugs over 5 years with positive TRAb. Making the TCR library involved RNA that had been extracted from PBMCs.

The rearrangement uses TRBV18 and TRBJ1-6, with D maybe TRBD1 (5 bases). This clonotype originated in a female donor with Graves disease. The specimen was peripheral blood mononuclear cells (PBMCs), collected when the disease was refractory, from a patient treated with antithyroid drugs. In DNA form, the CDR3 reads TGTGCCAGCTCAGACAGAAATTCACCCCTCCACTTT. Amino acid sequence: CASSDRNSPLHF.